This record covers a single TCR beta chain. The data stem from a study of blood T cell repertoires in COVID-19. Sequencing was performed with immunoSEQ multiplex PCR; in TCRdb, only in-frame clones are kept and a portion is missing. The sample holds roughly 200,000 clones, around 85% seen once. The V and J ends lost 4 bases and 2 bases respectively, with 13 bases between them. Germline V gene sequence: CDR1 SGDLS, CDR2 YYNGEE. The CDR3 covers 15 residues. Sequenced input: peripheral blood. The TCR sequence derives from a woman aged 55-75 years with acute or convalescent COVID-19. The V and J genes are TRBV9 and TRBJ2-1; a weak D match, TRBD1 (6 bases). CDR3 loop: CASSPRQGTYNEQFF. The CDR3 DNA is TGTGCCAGCAGCCCCCGTCAGGGGACCTACAATGAGCAGTTCTTC.